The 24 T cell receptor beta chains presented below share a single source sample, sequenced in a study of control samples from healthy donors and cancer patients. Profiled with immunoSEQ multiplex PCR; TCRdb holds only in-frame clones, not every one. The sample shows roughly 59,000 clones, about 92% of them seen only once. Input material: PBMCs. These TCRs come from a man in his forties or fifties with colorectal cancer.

CDR3 sequence: CSVKQGYEQYF. CDR3 sequence (DNA): TGCAGTGTGAAGCAGGGCTACGAGCAGTACTTC. This chain links TRBV20-1 with TRBJ2-7, with a weak D call TRBD1 (5 bases). There are 11 residues in the CDR3. Germline loops: CDR1 DFQATT, CDR2 SNEGSKA (reference sequence). V was shortened by 7 bases and J by 3 bases, with 10 bases between the two germline ends.

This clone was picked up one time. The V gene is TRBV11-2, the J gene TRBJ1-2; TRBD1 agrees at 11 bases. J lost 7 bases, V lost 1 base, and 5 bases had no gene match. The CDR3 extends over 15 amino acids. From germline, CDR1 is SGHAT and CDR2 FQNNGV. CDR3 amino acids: CASSLARTGGFGYTF. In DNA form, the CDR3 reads TGTGCCAGCAGCTTAGCCCGGACAGGGGGCTTTGGCTACACCTTC.

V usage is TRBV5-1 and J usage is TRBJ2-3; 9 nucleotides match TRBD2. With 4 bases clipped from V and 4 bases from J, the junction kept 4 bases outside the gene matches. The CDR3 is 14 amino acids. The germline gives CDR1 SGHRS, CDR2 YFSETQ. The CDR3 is CASSRGGAPDTQYF. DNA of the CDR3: TGCGCCAGCAGCCGCGGGGGGGCCCCAGATACGCAGTATTTT. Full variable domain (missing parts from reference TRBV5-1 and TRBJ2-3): KAGVTQTPRYLIKTRGQQVTLSCSPISGHRSVSWYQQTPGQGLQFLFEYFSETQRNKGNFPGRFSGRQFSNSRSEMNVSTLELGDSALYLCASSRGGAPDTQYFGPGTRLTVL.

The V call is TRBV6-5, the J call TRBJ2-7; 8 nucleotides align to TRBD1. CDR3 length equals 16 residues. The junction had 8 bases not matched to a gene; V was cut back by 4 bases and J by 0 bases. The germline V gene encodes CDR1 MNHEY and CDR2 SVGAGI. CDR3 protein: CASSSPGQGPSYEQYF. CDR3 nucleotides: TGTGCCAGCAGTTCCCCAGGACAGGGTCCCTCCTACGAGCAGTACTTC.

For the CDR3, the DNA is TGTGCCAGCAGCCCCGGGACAGGGAAGGGGGGCACAGATACGCAGTATTTT. This codes for CASSPGTGKGGTDTQYF. The rearrangement links TRBV7-3 to TRBJ2-3, with 9 nucleotides matching TRBD1. CDR1 is SGHTA, CDR2 FQGTGA, per germline. V was pared by 5 bases and J by 1 base, with 10 bases of the junction left unmatched. The CDR3 is 17 amino acids.

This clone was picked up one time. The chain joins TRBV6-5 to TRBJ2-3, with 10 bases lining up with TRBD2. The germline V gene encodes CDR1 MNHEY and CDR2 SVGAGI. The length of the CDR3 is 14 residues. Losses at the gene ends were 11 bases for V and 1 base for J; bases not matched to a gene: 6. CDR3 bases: TGTGCCGCCCGCACTAGCGGGGGCACAGATACGCAGTATTTT. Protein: CAARTSGGTDTQYF.

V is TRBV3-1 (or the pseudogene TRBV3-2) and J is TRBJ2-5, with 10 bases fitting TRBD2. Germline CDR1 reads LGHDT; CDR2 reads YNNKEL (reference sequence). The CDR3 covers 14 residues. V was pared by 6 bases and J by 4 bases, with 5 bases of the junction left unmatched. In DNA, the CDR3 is TGTGCCAGCAGGAGAGCGGGGGGGTCAGAGACCCAGTACTTC. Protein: CASRRAGGSETQYF.

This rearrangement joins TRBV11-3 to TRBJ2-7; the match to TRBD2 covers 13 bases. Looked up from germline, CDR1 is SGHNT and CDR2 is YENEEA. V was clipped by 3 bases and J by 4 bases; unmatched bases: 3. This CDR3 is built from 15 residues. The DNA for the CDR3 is TGTGCCAGCAGCTTGGCGGGACTAGCGGGATACGAGCAGTACTTC. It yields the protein CASSLAGLAGYEQYF.

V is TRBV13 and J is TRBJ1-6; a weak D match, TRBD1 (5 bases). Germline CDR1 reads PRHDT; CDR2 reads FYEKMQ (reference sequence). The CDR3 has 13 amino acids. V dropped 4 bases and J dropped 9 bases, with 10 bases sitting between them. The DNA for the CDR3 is TGTGCCAGCAGCTCCAAAGGGGTTTCACCCCTCCACTTT. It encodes CASSSKGVSPLHF. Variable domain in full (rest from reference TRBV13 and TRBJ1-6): AAGVIQSPRHLIKEKRETATLKCYPIPRHDTVYWYQQGPGQDPQFLISFYEKMQSDKGSIPDRFSAQQFSDYHSELNMSSLELGDSALYFCASSSKGVSPLHFGNGTRLTVT.

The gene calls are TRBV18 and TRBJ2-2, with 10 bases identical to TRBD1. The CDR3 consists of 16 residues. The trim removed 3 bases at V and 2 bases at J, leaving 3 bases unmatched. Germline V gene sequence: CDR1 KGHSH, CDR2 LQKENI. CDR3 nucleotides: TGTGCCAGCTCACCCAGGGACAGGGGAAACACCGGGGAGCTGTTTTTT. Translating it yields CASSPRDRGNTGELFF.

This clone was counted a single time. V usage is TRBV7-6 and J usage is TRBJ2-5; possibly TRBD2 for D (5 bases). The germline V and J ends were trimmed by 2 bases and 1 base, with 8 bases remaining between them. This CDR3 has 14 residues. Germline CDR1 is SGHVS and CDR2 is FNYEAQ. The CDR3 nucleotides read TGTGCCAGCAGCTTAAGGAGGTCCCAAGAGACCCAGTACTTC. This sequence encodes CASSLRRSQETQYF.

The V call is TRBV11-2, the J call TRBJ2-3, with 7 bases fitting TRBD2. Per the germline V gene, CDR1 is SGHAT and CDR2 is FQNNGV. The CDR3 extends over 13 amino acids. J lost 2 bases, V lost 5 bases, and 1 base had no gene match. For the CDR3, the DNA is TGTGCCAGCAGCGGGGGGGTCACAGATACGCAGTATTTT. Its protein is CASSGGVTDTQYF.

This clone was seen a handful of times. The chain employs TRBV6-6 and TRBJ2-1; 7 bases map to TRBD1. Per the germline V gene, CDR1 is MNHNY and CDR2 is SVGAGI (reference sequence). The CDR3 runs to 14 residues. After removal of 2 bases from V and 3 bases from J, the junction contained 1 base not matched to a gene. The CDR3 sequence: CASSYGQVYNEQFF. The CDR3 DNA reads TGTGCCAGCAGTTACGGACAGGTCTACAATGAGCAGTTCTTC.

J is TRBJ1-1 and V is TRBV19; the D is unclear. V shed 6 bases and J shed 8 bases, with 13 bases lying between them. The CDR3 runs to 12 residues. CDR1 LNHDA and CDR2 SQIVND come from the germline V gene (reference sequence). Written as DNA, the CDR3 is TGTGCCAGTAGAGAGGGTTTGATCGAAGCTTTCTTT. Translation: CASREGLIEAFF.

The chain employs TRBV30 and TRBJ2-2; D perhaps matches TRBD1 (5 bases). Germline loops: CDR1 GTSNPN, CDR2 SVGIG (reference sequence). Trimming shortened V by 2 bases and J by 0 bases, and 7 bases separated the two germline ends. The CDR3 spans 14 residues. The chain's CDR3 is CAWSLGPNTGELFF. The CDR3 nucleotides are TGTGCCTGGAGTCTGGGGCCGAACACCGGGGAGCTGTTTTTT.

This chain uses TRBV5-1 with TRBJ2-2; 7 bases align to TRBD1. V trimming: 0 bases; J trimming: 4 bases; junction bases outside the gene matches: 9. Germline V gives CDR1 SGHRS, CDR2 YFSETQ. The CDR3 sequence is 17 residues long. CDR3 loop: CASSLGPTGASTGELFF. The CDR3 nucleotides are TGCGCCAGCAGCTTGGGACCAACAGGGGCGAGCACCGGGGAGCTGTTTTTT.

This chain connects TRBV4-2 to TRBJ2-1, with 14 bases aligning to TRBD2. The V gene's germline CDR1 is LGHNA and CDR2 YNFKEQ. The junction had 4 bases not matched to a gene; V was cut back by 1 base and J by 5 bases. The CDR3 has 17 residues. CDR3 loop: CASSQAAGLAGDNEQFF. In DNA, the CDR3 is TGTGCCAGCAGCCAAGCAGCGGGACTAGCGGGGGACAATGAGCAGTTCTTC.

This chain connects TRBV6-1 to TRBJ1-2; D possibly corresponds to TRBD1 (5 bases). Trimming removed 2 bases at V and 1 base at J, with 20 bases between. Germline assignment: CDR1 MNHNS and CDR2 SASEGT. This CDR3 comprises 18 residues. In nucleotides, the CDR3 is TGTGCCAGCAGTGAATCCGGGCCAGGGTACGCGGTTAACTATGGCTACACCTTC. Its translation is CASSESGPGYAVNYGYTF.

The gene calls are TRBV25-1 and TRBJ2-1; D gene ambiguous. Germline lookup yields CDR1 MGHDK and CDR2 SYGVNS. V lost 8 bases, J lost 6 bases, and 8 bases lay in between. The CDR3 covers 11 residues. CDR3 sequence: CASCQINEQFF. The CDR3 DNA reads TGTGCCAGCTGCCAGATCAATGAGCAGTTCTTC. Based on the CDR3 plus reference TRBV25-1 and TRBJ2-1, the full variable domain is EADIYQTPRYLVIGTGKKITLECSQTMGHDKMYWYQQDPGMELHLIHYSYGVNSTEKGDLSSESTVSRIRTEHFPLTLESARPSHTSQYLCASCQINEQFFGPGTRLTVL.

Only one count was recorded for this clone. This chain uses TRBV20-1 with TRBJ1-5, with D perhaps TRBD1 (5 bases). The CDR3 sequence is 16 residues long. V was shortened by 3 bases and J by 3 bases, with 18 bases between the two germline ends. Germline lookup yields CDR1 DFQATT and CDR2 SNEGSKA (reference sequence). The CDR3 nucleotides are TGCAGTGCTAGTCTTGCGCGTATGGGGGACAATCAGCCCCAGCATTTT. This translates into CSASLARMGDNQPQHF.

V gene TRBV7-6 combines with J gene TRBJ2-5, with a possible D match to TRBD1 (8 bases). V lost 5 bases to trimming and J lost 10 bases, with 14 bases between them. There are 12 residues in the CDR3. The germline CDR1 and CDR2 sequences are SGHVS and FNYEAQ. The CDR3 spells CASSPGGQVQYF. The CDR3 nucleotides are TGTGCCAGCAGCCCGGGGGGACAGGTCCAGTACTTC.

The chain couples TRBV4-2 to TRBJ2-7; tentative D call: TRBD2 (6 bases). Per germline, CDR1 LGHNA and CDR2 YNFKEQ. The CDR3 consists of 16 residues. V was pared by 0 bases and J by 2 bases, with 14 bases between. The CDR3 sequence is CASSQEDAGRPYEQYF. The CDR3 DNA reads TGTGCCAGCAGCCAAGAAGATGCGGGGCGCCCCTACGAGCAGTACTTC.

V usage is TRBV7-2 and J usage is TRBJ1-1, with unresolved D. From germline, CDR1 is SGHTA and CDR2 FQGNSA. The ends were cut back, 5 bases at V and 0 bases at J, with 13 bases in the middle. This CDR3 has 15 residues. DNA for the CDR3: TGTGCCAGCAGCCCCCTCCCAGACATGAACACTGAAGCTTTCTTT. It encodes CASSPLPDMNTEAFF.

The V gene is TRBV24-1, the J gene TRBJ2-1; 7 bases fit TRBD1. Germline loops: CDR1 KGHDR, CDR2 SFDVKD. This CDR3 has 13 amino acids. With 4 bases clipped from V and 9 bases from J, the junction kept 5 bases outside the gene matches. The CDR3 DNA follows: TGTGCCACCAGTGACGAATACAGGGGTGAGCAGTTCTTC. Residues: CATSDEYRGEQFF.